The clone carrying this TCR beta chain was seen only once. Its matching antigen is unknown. This entry is derived from a study of shared clonotypes between healthy human individuals. The wider study: Donors had three CD4 naive, three CD4 memory, two CD8 naive and one CD8 memory plate apiece.

The germline V gene has CDR1 MDHEN and CDR2 SYDVKM. The CDR3 totals 15 residues. V lost 11 bases, J lost 5 bases, and 17 bases stayed unmatched. Each PCR replicate from the sorted subsets contained about 210 ng DNA, which is about 31,000 T cell genomes. The method was immunoSEQ multiplex PCR; TCRdb's version includes in-frame clones alone and lacks a portion of them. The data contain over 400,000 clones, roughly 95% of them seen just once; the ten biggest clones take up about 0.064%. General observations from the study: Non-shared clonotypes showed lower generation probabilities than clonotypes common to all four donors. Sequencing depth was a factor that was expected to affect clonotype sharing among donors.

V is TRBV28 and J is TRBJ1-2, with TRBD1 matching 7 bases. The sample comprised naive CD4+ T cells sorted from blood. Subset specified: CD45RA+ positively selected. This TCR derives from a woman in her 30s in good health. This CDR3 reads CAAGAGTAQGYGYTF. DNA of the CDR3: TGTGCCGCGGGCGCCGGGACAGCTCAGGGGTATGGCTACACCTTC.